The 20 T cell receptor beta chains reported below all come from one sample, sequenced in a study of shared clonotypes between healthy human individuals. Produced via immunoSEQ multiplex PCR; TCRdb's table is partial and in-frame only. In the table there are approximately 640,000 clones, roughly 88% of which are singletons. Specimen: memory CD8+ T cells from PBMCs. This sample's subset: CD45RO+ cells pooled with CCR7-negative TemRA cells. Every receptor here comes from a man aged 18 to 29 in good health. Some clones in this sample may be carry-over from other donors' samples.

This chain joins TRBV28 and TRBJ2-2, with 8 bases lining up with TRBD1. Looked up from germline, CDR1 is MDHEN and CDR2 is SYDVKM. CDR3 length: 13 residues. After removal of 3 bases from V and 9 bases from J, the junction contained 3 bases not matched to a gene. CDR3 coding DNA: TGTGCCAGCAGTTTGACAGGGGTCCGGGAGCTGTTTTTT. Translating gives CASSLTGVRELFF.

This chain uses TRBV21-1 with TRBJ2-7; the table assigns TRBD2, which was not confirmed against the DNA. TRBV21-1 is described as a pseudogene. This CDR3 has 14 residues. The CDR3 coding sequence is TGTGCCAGCGCCTCCCCGGTAGCGGGACAACGATGGTACTTC. Translated: CASASPVAGQRWYF.

The rearrangement links TRBV28 to TRBJ2-3; 7 bases match TRBD1. Per the germline V gene, CDR1 is MDHEN and CDR2 is SYDVKM. CDR3 size: 15 residues. J was trimmed by 1 base and V by 5 bases; bases with no gene match: 6. The chain's CDR3 is CASSDREVGTDTQYF. The CDR3 nucleotides are TGTGCCAGCAGTGACAGGGAAGTTGGCACAGATACGCAGTATTTT.

This clone was seen once. J is TRBJ2-1 and V is TRBV9; possibly TRBD2 for D (6 bases). The germline gives CDR1 SGDLS, CDR2 YYNGEE. V gave up 2 bases and J gave up 10 bases, with 13 bases separating them. The CDR3 extends over 13 amino acids. This chain's CDR3 is CASSVRGGKEQFF. In DNA, the CDR3 is TGTGCCAGCAGCGTGAGGGGAGGAAAGGAGCAGTTCTTC.

This chain connects TRBV9 to TRBJ2-7, with 11 bases fitting TRBD2. This CDR3 comprises 15 residues. V was pared by 3 bases and J by 4 bases, with 6 bases of the junction left unmatched. Per the germline V gene, CDR1 is SGDLS and CDR2 is YYNGEE. The CDR3 reads CASSGLGTSGYEQYF. The CDR3 coding sequence is TGTGCCAGCAGCGGATTAGGGACTAGCGGTTACGAGCAGTACTTC.

The chain uses TRBV29-1 and TRBJ2-7; TRBD2 aligns across 10 bases. Germline CDR1 reads SQVTM; CDR2 reads ANQGSEA. This CDR3 has 15 amino acids. The J segment lost 4 bases and the V segment lost 3 bases, leaving 9 bases of the junction unmatched. Here the CDR3 reads CSVEPLAGDRYEQYF. For the CDR3, the DNA is TGCAGCGTTGAGCCGCTAGCGGGAGATAGGTACGAGCAGTACTTC.

Only a few counts were recorded for this clone. V usage is TRBV5-4 and J usage is TRBJ1-1; D call uncertain. V shed 2 bases and J shed 5 bases, with 10 bases lying between them. Germline assignment: CDR1 SGHNT and CDR2 YYREEE (reference sequence). The CDR3 runs to 13 residues. The CDR3 DNA reads TGTGCCAGCAGCTTTTGGCCCGCGACTGAAGCTTTCTTT. This encodes CASSFWPATEAFF.

This sequence joins TRBV6-1 and TRBJ2-3; 10 bases are a match to TRBD1. The V gene end was trimmed by 11 bases and the J gene end by 6 bases; junction bases not matched to a gene: 14. From germline, CDR1 is MNHNS and CDR2 SASEGT. This CDR3 is 15 amino acids long. CDR3: CASVWDRGYGDTQYF. The CDR3 DNA reads TGTGCCTCTGTTTGGGACAGGGGTTATGGGGATACGCAGTATTTT.

J is TRBJ1-1 and V is TRBV28; the match to TRBD1 covers 10 bases. With 3 bases clipped from V and 5 bases from J, the junction kept 9 bases outside the gene matches. Germline V gene sequence: CDR1 MDHEN, CDR2 SYDVKM. The CDR3 loop spans 16 amino acids. The chain's CDR3 is CASSFPRTGGETEAFF. The CDR3 nucleotides read TGTGCCAGCAGTTTCCCACGGACAGGGGGAGAGACTGAAGCTTTCTTT.

The chain carries TRBV25-1 and TRBJ1-5; 10 bases align to TRBD1. Germline V gene data show CDR1 as MGHDK and CDR2 as SYGVNS. V trimming: 9 bases; J trimming: 8 bases; junction bases outside the gene matches: 10. This CDR3 is built from 14 residues. Written as DNA, the CDR3 is TGTGCCAGTGGGGGGACAGGGGAATCAGAGCCCCAGCATTTT. Protein sequence: CASGGTGESEPQHF. Based on the CDR3 plus reference TRBV25-1 and TRBJ1-5, the full variable domain is EADIYQTPRYLVIGTGKKITLECSQTMGHDKMYWYQQDPGMELHLIHYSYGVNSTEKGDLSSESTVSRIRTEHFPLTLESARPSHTSQYLCASGGTGESEPQHFGDGTRLSIL.

This chain uses TRBV2 with TRBJ1-5; D is uncertain. CDR3 size: 14 residues. The V end lost 6 bases, the J end lost 7 bases, and 16 bases lay between the germline ends. The V gene's germline CDR1 is SNHLY and CDR2 FYNNEI. The chain's CDR3 is CASSEKGNWQPQHF. The DNA for the CDR3 is TGTGCCAGCAGCGAAAAGGGTAATTGGCAGCCCCAGCATTTT.

This clone was counted between two and nine times. The V call is TRBV7-9, the J call TRBJ1-2; D gene unclear. The V end lost 5 bases, the J end lost 6 bases, and 16 bases lay between the germline ends. Germline CDR1 is SEHNR and CDR2 is FQNEAQ (reference sequence). This CDR3 comprises 14 residues. CDR3 sequence: CASSPLSRSDGYTF. DNA for the CDR3: TGTGCCAGCAGCCCCCTATCCAGGTCTGATGGCTACACCTTC.

A word on this clone: Other DNA sequences of this sample code for an identical CDR3. V gene TRBV28 combines with J gene TRBJ2-7; 10 nucleotides match TRBD2. Germline V lookup: CDR1 MDHEN, CDR2 SYDVKM. With 8 bases clipped from V and 1 base from J, the junction kept 5 bases outside the gene matches. The CDR3 length is 14 residues. CDR3 loop: CASVWTSGSYEQYF. CDR3 DNA: TGTGCCAGCGTCTGGACTAGCGGTTCCTACGAGCAGTACTTC.

Written as DNA, the CDR3 is TGTGCCAGCAGGGAGGACCGAAGCTCTGGAAACACCATATATTTT. Translating gives CASREDRSSGNTIYF. The chain joins TRBV2 to TRBJ1-3; unclear D gene. V gave up 6 bases and J gave up 0 bases, with 12 bases separating them. The CDR3 is 15 amino acids. CDR1 and CDR2 (germline): SNHLY, FYNNEI.

This chain uses TRBV27 with TRBJ1-5; the D gene is possibly TRBD1 (6 bases). Germline CDR1 is MNHEY and CDR2 is SMNVEV (reference sequence). This CDR3 has 14 amino acids. V was shortened by 4 bases and J by 7 bases, with 14 bases between the two germline ends. This chain's CDR3 is CASSYRESGQPQHF. The CDR3 region has the DNA TGTGCCAGCAGTTACAGGGAGTCGGGGCAGCCCCAGCATTTT.

The table lists this clone with many counts. The rearrangement links TRBV25-1 to TRBJ2-5, with 8 positions matching TRBD2. Germline V gene data show CDR1 as MGHDK and CDR2 as SYGVNS. This CDR3 is built from 14 residues. Trimming cost V 4 bases and J 9 bases; bases outside gene matches: 10. CDR3 region: CASSVFGRAVSQYF. The CDR3 bases are TGTGCCAGCAGTGTTTTCGGGAGGGCCGTATCCCAGTACTTC.

This chain links TRBV28 with TRBJ1-1; the match to TRBD1 covers 11 bases. CDR3 length equals 15 residues. The germline gives CDR1 MDHEN, CDR2 SYDVKM. The trim removed 4 bases at V and 4 bases at J, leaving 5 bases unmatched. The CDR3 DNA sequence: TGTGCCAGCAGTTCGTCCGGGACAGGGGGCACTGAAGCTTTCTTT. It translates to CASSSSGTGGTEAFF.

The V call is TRBV5-6, the J call TRBJ2-5; the D call may be TRBD1 or TRBD2 (5 bases each). This CDR3 has 15 amino acids. Germline V gives CDR1 SGHDT, CDR2 YYEEEE. V gave up 0 bases and J gave up 4 bases, with 13 bases separating them. The DNA for the CDR3 is TGTGCCAGCAGCTTGGAGGGGAGCGGCGGAGAGACCCAGTACTTC. It yields the protein CASSLEGSGGETQYF.

This clone has a handful of counts. The chain couples TRBV29-1 to TRBJ1-1, with D unresolved. V was shortened by 4 bases and J by 4 bases, with 7 bases between the two germline ends. The length of the CDR3 is 11 residues. CDR1 and CDR2 (germline): SQVTM, ANQGSEA. The CDR3 loop is CSVGWGTEAFF. The CDR3 DNA reads as TGCAGCGTTGGCTGGGGCACTGAAGCTTTCTTT.

The J gene is TRBJ1-2, the V gene TRBV28; a possible D gene is TRBD1 (6 bases). Germline CDR1 and CDR2: MDHEN and SYDVKM. The CDR3 contains 14 residues. V was cut by 6 bases and J by 0 bases, with 11 bases left in between. Here the CDR3 DNA reads TGTGCCAGCAGAGAGGGGGAGGCTAACTATGGCTACACCTTC. Amino acid sequence: CASREGEANYGYTF.